These T cell receptor beta chains were read from a single sample in a study of blood T cells in healthy people across ages. TCRdb recomputed calls from the 5' RACE reads with MiXCR, one row per CDR3 protein. The profile shows hundreds of thousands of distinct CDR3 sequences, about 30% of them singletons. What was sequenced was blood. The receptors were gathered from an elderly woman in good health. CDR3s include the opening cysteine and the closing phenylalanine or tryptophan. D genes are given only for firm matches. Size is stated for part of the rows, as once, few or many counts, or as a class when the clone is expanded.

D gene	J gene	clone size	V gene	CDR3 DNA	CDR3 protein
-	TRBJ2-5	many	TRBV30	TGTGCCTTCGATGGCGGCCAAGAGACCCAGTACTTC	CAFDGGQETQYF
-	TRBJ1-4	few	TRBV5-6	TGTGCCAGCAGCTGGCCGGTCGGTAATGAAAAACTGTTTTTT	CASSWPVGNEKLFF
-	TRBJ2-5	once	TRBV6-6	TGTGCCTGCAGCCCGGGGGCCTGGAATGAGCAGTACTTC	CACSPGAWNEQYF
-	TRBJ2-7	many	TRBV5-1	TGCGCCAGCAGCTTGTTGTCGGCCAACTACGAGCAGTACTTC	CASSLLSANYEQYF
TRBD1	TRBJ1-6	few	TRBV6-6	TGTGCCAGCATTCTCTCCGGGACAGATTATAATTCACCCCTCCACTTT	CASILSGTDYNSPLHF
-	TRBJ1-2	many	TRBV6-5	TGTGCCAGCAGTAGGGGGGGGAACGGCTACACCTTC	CASSRGGNGYTF
-	TRBJ2-7	many	TRBV7-2	TGTGCCAGCAGCTTAGTAGGGGGACTTCCCTCCTACGAGCAGTACTTC	CASSLVGGLPSYEQYF
TRBD1	TRBJ2-7	many	TRBV27	TGTGCCAGCAGTTTCAGGGGGCTAACCTACGAGCAGTACTTC	CASSFRGLTYEQYF
TRBD1	TRBJ1-1	many	TRBV12-3/TRBV12-4	TGTGCCAGCGGAATACAGGGGGTGAACACTGAAGCTTTCTTT	CASGIQGVNTEAFF
TRBD1	TRBJ2-4	many	TRBV20-1	TGCAGTGCTAGGGAGGGACAGGGGTTGAACATTCAGTACTTC	CSAREGQGLNIQYF
-	TRBJ2-1	many	TRBV20-1	TGCAGTGCTAGAGATGTAAAGGGGTCCTACAATGAGCAGTTCTTC	CSARDVKGSYNEQFF
-	TRBJ2-2	few	TRBV9	TGTGCCAGCAGCGTACGACTCTCCTGGGGGATCCCCGGGGAGCTGTTTTTT	CASSVRLSWGIPGELFF
-	TRBJ1-3	-	TRBV15	TGTGCCACCAGCACTGAGCGCGGAAACACCATATATTTT	CATSTERGNTIYF
TRBD1	TRBJ1-4	once	TRBV7-9	TGTGCCAGCAACCCTCCCGGAGGACAGGGATCTGAAAAACTGTTTTTT	CASNPPGGQGSEKLFF
-	TRBJ1-3	-	TRBV5-1	TGCGCCAGCAGCTTGGCCGGCCTCAGCTCTGGAAACACCATATATTTT	CASSLAGLSSGNTIYF
-	TRBJ1-1	many	TRBV20-1	TGCAGTGCTAGGCGTCAGGGAGGCACTGAAGCTTTCTTT	CSARRQGGTEAFF